This is a list of T cell receptor beta chains from one sample in a study of T cell changes during pregnancy in multiple sclerosis. The data were produced by immunoSEQ multiplex PCR, yet TCRdb's version contains in-frame clones alone and is incomplete. Of roughly 28,000 clones in the sample, 85% to 95% were seen once. The sample in question was CD8+ T cells from peripheral blood mononuclear cells, obtained before pregnancy. Every receptor here comes from a female donor with multiple sclerosis, enrolled in a pregnancy study. CDR3s include the opening cysteine and the closing phenylalanine or tryptophan. D genes are given only for firm matches. Where a row states a size, it is once, few, many or the class of an expanded clone; other rows omit it.

clone size	D gene	V gene	J gene	CDR3 protein	CDR3 DNA
NA	TRBD2	TRBV9	TRBJ2-1	CASSVAGAGEVDEQFF	TGTGCCAGCAGCGTAGCGGGAGCGGGAGAAGTAGATGAGCAGTTCTTC
once	NA	TRBV5-6	TRBJ1-1	CASSLYGSTEAFF	TGTGCCAGCAGCTTGTATGGGAGTACTGAAGCTTTCTTT
once	NA	TRBV15	TRBJ2-7	CATSSQGYEQYF	TGTGCCACCAGCTCCCAGGGGTACGAGCAGTACTTC
NA	TRBD2	TRBV13	TRBJ2-1	CASSLGTTGEGNEQFF	TGTGCCAGCAGCCTCGGGACTACAGGAGAGGGGAATGAGCAGTTCTTC
NA	TRBD2	TRBV27	TRBJ2-4	CASSLSSLAGEAKNIQYF	TGTGCCAGCAGTTTATCGAGTCTAGCGGGAGAAGCCAAAAACATTCAGTACTTC
NA	TRBD2	TRBV7-6	TRBJ2-1	CASSLSGRSVNEQFF	TGTGCCAGCAGCTTAAGCGGGAGGTCCGTAAATGAGCAGTTCTTC
NA	TRBD2	TRBV5-1	TRBJ2-1	CASSLRSGSSYNEQFF	TGCGCCAGCAGCCTTCGTAGCGGGAGCTCCTACAATGAGCAGTTCTTC
NA	TRBD1	TRBV6-5	TRBJ2-5	CASSYLTGSQETQYF	TGTGCCAGCAGTTACCTGACAGGGTCCCAAGAGACCCAGTACTTC
NA	TRBD2	TRBV9	TRBJ2-2	CASSVTGTTRELFF	TGTGCCAGCAGCGTAACTGGGACTACCCGGGAGCTGTTTTTT
NA	TRBD1	TRBV4-3	TRBJ2-1	CASSQGDRGAEQFF	TGCGCCAGCAGCCAAGGGGACAGGGGGGCTGAGCAGTTCTTC
once	NA	TRBV4-1	TRBJ2-7	CASSPTASSYEQYF	TGCGCCAGCAGCCCGACAGCCAGCTCCTACGAGCAGTACTTC
NA	NA	TRBV19	TRBJ2-6	CASSIGGPWGPGANVLTF	TGTGCCAGTAGTATCGGCGGTCCCTGGGGGCCAGGGGCCAACGTCCTGACTTTC